Listed here are 24 T cell receptor beta chains from one sample, sequenced in a study of early T cells in non-severe SARS-CoV-2 infection. From the 5' RACE reads, TCRdb called clonotypes with MiXCR, one entry per CDR3 protein. The table shows some 80,000 distinct CDR3 sequences, with roughly 10% occurring only once. Sequencing was performed on whole blood, taken at baseline. All receptors come from an adult who was a healthcare worker with PCR-confirmed SARS-CoV-2 infection or an uninfected control (not recorded which).

Only a few counts were recorded for this clonotype. The J gene is TRBJ1-6, the V gene TRBV12-3 or TRBV12-4; D is uncertain. Trimming shortened V by 7 bases and J by 5 bases, and 12 bases separated the two germline ends. This CDR3 region has 14 residues. CDR3 amino acids: CASTVSRNNSPLHF. As DNA, the CDR3 is TGTGCCAGCACGGTGTCCAGAAATAATTCACCCCTCCACTTT.

At least ten counts were recorded for this clonotype. The V call is TRBV18, the J call TRBJ1-2, with TRBD1 matching 7 bases. The germline CDR1 and CDR2 sequences are KGHSH and LQKENI. The V and J ends lost 3 bases and 0 bases, in that order; junction bases with no gene match: 10. This CDR3 is 17 amino acids long. The CDR3 region is CASSPTRGTASNYGYTF. In DNA form, the CDR3 reads TGTGCCAGCTCACCGACTCGAGGGACAGCTTCTAACTATGGCTACACCTTC.

V usage is TRBV7-9 and J usage is TRBJ1-2; 9 positions match TRBD1. The ends lost 6 bases at V and 3 bases at J; junction bases unmatched: 8. Germline CDR1 is SEHNR and CDR2 is FQNEAQ (reference sequence). The CDR3 spans 15 residues. CDR3 loop: CASRVLQGADYGYTF. The CDR3, as DNA: TGTGCCAGCAGAGTCTTACAGGGGGCTGACTATGGCTACACCTTC.

This chain links TRBV20-1 with TRBJ2-1; D perhaps matches TRBD2 (6 bases). The CDR3 covers 13 residues. V lost 1 base to trimming and J lost 10 bases, with 14 bases between them. Germline CDR1 DFQATT, CDR2 SNEGSKA (reference sequence). The CDR3 region has the DNA TGCAGTGCTAGAGTGGGAGGCGGCCGGGAGCAGTTCTTC. It encodes CSARVGGGREQFF.

This sequence joins TRBV7-7 and TRBJ2-7, with TRBD1 identical over 8 bases. The CDR3 contains 13 residues. Germline V gene sequence: CDR1 SSHAT, CDR2 FNYEAQ (reference sequence). After removal of 5 bases from V and 4 bases from J, the junction contained 4 bases not matched to a gene. This CDR3 is CASSRDRGYEQYF. DNA for the CDR3: TGTGCCAGCAGCCGAGACAGGGGTTACGAGCAGTACTTC. The variable domain in full, completed from reference TRBV7-7 and TRBJ2-7, reads GAGVSQSPRYKVTKRGQDVTLRCDPISSHATLYWYQQALGQGPEFLTYFNYEAQPDKSGLPSDRFSAERPEGSISTLTIQRTEQRDSAMYRCASSRDRGYEQYFGPGTRLTVT.

This clonotype was seen only a few times. The chain employs TRBV21-1 and TRBJ2-3; the table's D gene call, TRBD1, was not cross checked with the DNA. TRBV21-1 is deemed a pseudogene. The CDR3 extends over 15 amino acids. CDR3 sequence (DNA): TGTGCCAGCAGGGGTGGGCGGATTAGCACAGATACGCAGTATTTT. Translation: CASRGGRISTDTQYF.

This clonotype was seen only a few times. The rearrangement joins TRBV20-1 to TRBJ1-4; D not certain. Trimming stripped 5 bases from V and 3 bases from J, with 10 bases between. Germline V gene sequence: CDR1 DFQATT, CDR2 SNEGSKA (reference sequence). This CDR3 spans 13 amino acids. This CDR3 reads CSALGGSNEKLFF. The CDR3 DNA sequence: TGCAGTGCTCTGGGTGGGTCTAATGAAAAACTGTTTTTT.

This clonotype was observed at least ten times. This chain connects TRBV11-2 to TRBJ2-7; D unresolved. Germline assignment: CDR1 SGHAT and CDR2 FQNNGV. The CDR3 consists of 13 residues. Trimming removed 2 bases from V and 5 bases from J, with 10 bases in between. The CDR3 DNA reads as TGTGCCAGCAGCTTAATGGTGGGAAACGAGCAGTACTTC. This translates into CASSLMVGNEQYF. Full variable domain (remainder filled in from reference TRBV11-2 and TRBJ2-7): EAGVAQSPRYKIIEKRQSVAFWCNPISGHATLYWYQQILGQGPKLLIQFQNNGVVDDSQLPKDRFSAERLKGVDSTLKIQPAKLEDSAVYLCASSLMVGNEQYFGPGTRLTVT.

The CDR3: CASSLTRAGDTQYF. CDR3 sequence (DNA): TGTGCCAGCAGCTTAACAAGGGCAGGGGATACGCAGTATTTT. The chain recombines TRBV7-3 with TRBJ2-3; possibly TRBD1 for D (5 bases). The CDR3 spans 14 residues. V shed 0 bases and J shed 6 bases, with 10 bases lying between them. Germline lookup yields CDR1 SGHTA and CDR2 FQGTGA.

This clonotype was counted only a few times. The chain combines TRBV5-1 with TRBJ2-2; D tentatively fits TRBD1 or TRBD2 (5 bases each). CDR1 and CDR2 (germline): SGHRS, YFSETQ. The CDR3 is 14 amino acids. Trimming left V 4 bases short and J 7 bases short, with 14 bases between. CDR3 residues: CASSERDGGGELFF. CDR3 bases: TGCGCCAGCAGCGAACGGGACGGCGGCGGGGAGCTGTTTTTT.

In its sample, this clonotype was seen many times. V usage is TRBV14 and J usage is TRBJ2-3; possibly TRBD1 or TRBD2 for D (5 bases each). The V gene's germline CDR1 is SGHDN and CDR2 FVKESK. Trimming cost V 4 bases and J 6 bases, with 20 bases left between them. The CDR3 runs to 16 residues. CDR3 in amino acids: CASSLPGRLMGDTQYF. The CDR3 DNA reads TGTGCCAGCAGCCTCCCGGGACGGCTGATGGGTGATACGCAGTATTTT.

V is TRBV7-2 and J is TRBJ2-7; 9 positions agree with TRBD2. This CDR3 has 15 residues. Germline CDR1 reads SGHTA; CDR2 reads FQGNSA. V gave up 5 bases and J gave up 6 bases; unmatched junction bases: 11. The CDR3 coding sequence is TGTGCCAGCAGCGCAGGGGCTAGCGGGACTAGCGAGCAGTACTTC. Its protein product is CASSAGASGTSEQYF.

A few counts support this clonotype. The chain employs TRBV11-2 and TRBJ2-1; possible D gene TRBD2, 6 bases. Looked up from germline, CDR1 is SGHAT and CDR2 is FQNNGV. V lost 1 base to trimming and J lost 6 bases, with 19 bases between them. CDR3 length: 17 amino acids. For the CDR3, the DNA is TGTGCCAGCAGCTTAGGGACCGGCGGGGTTCAGGGCAATGAGCAGTTCTTC. It is translated as CASSLGTGGVQGNEQFF.

This clonotype was counted a few times. The rearrangement joins TRBV27 to TRBJ1-4; TRBD1 matches 7 bases. The CDR3 is made up of 14 amino acids. The germline V gene has CDR1 MNHEY and CDR2 SMNVEV (reference sequence). V gave up 6 bases and J gave up 4 bases; unmatched junction bases: 5. The CDR3 DNA reads TGTGCCAGCAGCCAGACAGGGTTTAATGAAAAACTGTTTTTT. Translation gives CASSQTGFNEKLFF.

This clonotype was counted a few times. The chain is built from TRBV20-1 and TRBJ2-3, with 9 bases identical to TRBD2. This CDR3 spans 14 amino acids. The V and J ends lost 2 bases and 4 bases, in that order; junction bases with no gene match: 4. Germline lookup yields CDR1 DFQATT and CDR2 SNEGSKA (reference sequence). Here the CDR3 reads CSARSLAGPDTQYF. CDR3 sequence (DNA): TGCAGTGCTAGAAGCCTAGCGGGACCAGATACGCAGTATTTT.

The chain has TRBV7-2 and TRBJ2-5; perhaps TRBD2 as D (6 bases). This CDR3 is 13 amino acids long. Trimming removed 5 bases at V and 3 bases at J, with 10 bases between. Germline V gene data show CDR1 as SGHTA and CDR2 as FQGNSA. The CDR3 DNA reads as TGTGCCAGCAGCCCGACTAGTAAAGAGACCCAGTACTTC. Its translation: CASSPTSKETQYF.

CDR3 nucleotides: TGCGCCAGCAGCCAAGGGACAGGGCTAGGCGAGCAGTACTTC. Translating it yields CASSQGTGLGEQYF. The V and J genes are TRBV4-1 and TRBJ2-7; 8 bases agree with TRBD1. This CDR3 has 14 residues. V was clipped by 1 base and J by 6 bases; unmatched bases: 5. Germline loops: CDR1 MGHRA, CDR2 YSYEKL.

The chain joins TRBV28 to TRBJ2-7; a weak D match, TRBD2 (6 bases). The CDR3 covers 13 residues. Germline assignment: CDR1 MDHEN and CDR2 SYDVKM. The germline V and J ends were trimmed by 6 bases and 3 bases, with 12 bases remaining between them. The CDR3 region has the DNA TGTGCCAGCAGGGATAGCGGAAACTACGAGCAGTACTTC. This encodes CASRDSGNYEQYF. Variable domain in full (rest from reference TRBV28 and TRBJ2-7): DVKVTQSSRYLVKRTGEKVFLECVQDMDHENMFWYRQDPGLGLRLIYFSYDVKMKEKGDIPEGYSVSREKKERFSLILESASTNQTSMYLCASRDSGNYEQYFGPGTRLTVT.

This clonotype was counted at least ten times. The chain is built from TRBV6-9 and TRBJ1-5; unclear D gene. The V and J ends lost 8 bases and 2 bases respectively, with 13 bases between them. The CDR3 covers 14 residues. Germline loops: CDR1 MNHGY, CDR2 SVAAGI. The CDR3 coding sequence is TGTGCCAGCCACTTTGGCATGGGCAATCAGCCCCAGCATTTT. Protein product: CASHFGMGNQPQHF.

As for this clonotype: This may be a read error, as it is one base from a much larger clone. V usage is TRBV28 and J usage is TRBJ2-6; D might be TRBD1 (5 bases). Germline CDR1 MDHEN, CDR2 SYDVKM. Trimming took 6 bases from V and 4 from J, leaving 10 bases between them. There are 14 residues in the CDR3. CDR3 nucleotide sequence: TGTGCCAGCAGGATGACAGAAGGGGCCAACGTCCTGACTTTC. This sequence encodes CASRMTEGANVLTF.

This clonotype was detected ten times or more. CDR3 residues: CASSQSPAGGPYNEQFF. DNA of the CDR3: TGTGCCAGCAGCCAATCACCAGCGGGAGGGCCATACAATGAGCAGTTCTTC. The rearrangement links TRBV4-2 to TRBJ2-1, with 10 positions matching TRBD2. Losses at the gene ends were 2 bases for V and 4 bases for J; bases not matched to a gene: 8. Germline CDR1 reads LGHNA; CDR2 reads YNFKEQ. The CDR3 is 17 residues long.

Comment on this clonotype: This may stem from a read error, because a much larger clone lies one nucleotide away. The conserved phenylalanine or tryptophan is not found at the CDR3 terminus, so this likely reflects a read error. The chain is built from TRBV27 and TRBJ2-3; tentatively, D is TRBD1 (7 bases). Germline V lookup: CDR1 MNHEY, CDR2 SMNVEV (reference sequence). This CDR3 contains 18 residues. Trimming took 1 base from V and 1 from J, leaving 18 bases between them. The CDR3 nucleotides read TGTGCCAGCAGTTTATATAGTCTAGGAGGGGGCCGCACAGATACGCAGTATCTT. It translates to CASSLYSLGGGRTDTQYL.

This clonotype occurred many times. V usage is TRBV2 and J usage is TRBJ2-2; 8 nucleotides agree with TRBD2. The CDR3 contains 14 residues. Germline CDR1 is SNHLY and CDR2 is FYNNEI. V shed 3 bases and J 4 bases; nucleotides not matched to a gene: 1. The CDR3 sequence is CASSEREVTGELFF. For the CDR3, the DNA is TGTGCCAGCAGTGAGCGGGAGGTCACCGGGGAGCTGTTTTTT.

This clonotype was recorded at least ten times. This chain links TRBV7-9 with TRBJ1-2; the match to TRBD1 covers 10 bases. Germline lookup yields CDR1 SEHNR and CDR2 FQNEAQ (reference sequence). The CDR3 extends over 14 amino acids. V was clipped by 5 bases and J by 8 bases; unmatched bases: 8. CDR3 nucleotides: TGTGCCAGCAGCCCCGGGACAGGGGATGGCGGCTACACCTTC. Translated: CASSPGTGDGGYTF.